This T cell receptor (beta chain) comes out of a study of cytomegalovirus exposure and HLA in healthy donors. Study at large: Drawn from HLA-typed donors, 65 million to 100 million unique TCRs were held in an early data release. Among the roughly 400 genotyped donors, less than 85% were placed in the Caucasian-associated ancestry cluster.

There are 15 residues in the CDR3. J was trimmed by 5 bases and V by 3 bases; bases with no gene match: 5. The germline gives CDR1 SGDLS, CDR2 YYNGEE. Primers included in the PCR were 60 Vbeta and 13 Jbeta primers. Profiling relied on immunoSEQ multiplex PCR, and the TCRdb table lists in-frame clones only, not all of them. This sample contains over 110,000 clones. About this clone: The target antigen is unknown.

Whole-study findings and limits: Earlier analysis yielded a pattern in which most TCR beta V segments were productive about 90% or about 30% of the time. A missense variant in DCLRE1C was later tied to TCR beta V- and J-gene trimming.

Sequencing was performed on PBMCs. This TCR came from a male donor in good health and CMV-seronegative. The chain combines TRBV9 with TRBJ1-5, with 10 nucleotides matching TRBD1. For the CDR3, the DNA is TGTGCCAGCAGCGAGGGACAGGGGATCCATCAGCCCCAGCATTTT. Protein sequence: CASSEGQGIHQPQHF.